A single sample gave rise to the 21 T cell receptor beta chains below, sequenced in a study of blood T cell repertoires in COVID-19. TCRdb keeps only in-frame clones here, not all; method: immunoSEQ multiplex PCR. The table lists hundreds of thousands of clones, roughly 90% of them singletons. The sequencing input was PBMCs or T cells enriched from blood (not recorded which). The receptors derive from a woman between 18 and 29 years old with acute COVID-19.

This clone was picked up one time. The chain uses TRBV7-9 and TRBJ2-7; 9 bases match TRBD2. Germline CDR1 reads SEHNR; CDR2 reads FQNEAQ (reference sequence). CDR3 length: 16 residues. The junction had 14 bases not matched to a gene; V was cut back by 6 bases and J by 5 bases. The DNA for the CDR3 is TGTGCCAGCAGTCAACCAGAGCTAGCGGGACCGGACGAGCAGTACTTC. Its translation: CASSQPELAGPDEQYF.

This clone was seen only once. This chain connects TRBV28 to TRBJ2-1, with D maybe TRBD1 (6 bases). The V end lost 2 bases, the J end lost 5 bases, and 10 bases lay between the germline ends. Germline assignment: CDR1 MDHEN and CDR2 SYDVKM. The CDR3 totals 14 residues. CDR3 coding DNA: TGTGCCAGCAGTTTAATGGGGGCGGACAATGAGCAGTTCTTC. It is translated as CASSLMGADNEQFF.

The rearrangement joins TRBV5-1 to TRBJ2-7; D call uncertain. Between the trimmed V and J ends, which lost 0 bases and 0 bases, there was a span of 13 bases. CDR1 and CDR2 (germline): SGHRS, YFSETQ. The CDR3 is 16 residues long. This CDR3 is CASSLGRGLGSYEQYF. CDR3 nucleotide sequence: TGCGCCAGCAGCTTGGGTCGAGGCCTAGGCTCCTACGAGCAGTACTTC.

The rearrangement joins TRBV4-2 to TRBJ1-2; TRBD1 aligns across 12 bases. Germline CDR1 is LGHNA and CDR2 is YNFKEQ. V lost 0 bases to trimming and J lost 6 bases; unmatched junction nucleotides: 5. The CDR3 is made up of 16 amino acids. CDR3: CASSQDLGTGGNGYTF. In nucleotides, the CDR3 is TGTGCCAGCAGCCAAGATCTCGGGACAGGGGGCAATGGCTACACCTTC.

This clone was counted only a few times. At the DNA level, this CDR3 is encoded by other sequences in the same sample as well. DNA for the CDR3: TGTGCCAGCTCTTTGTATAGCAATCAGCCCCAGCATTTT. It encodes CASSLYSNQPQHF. This chain links TRBV28 with TRBJ1-5; no clear D. Trimming stripped 8 bases from V and 0 bases from J, with 8 bases between. CDR3 size: 13 residues. Germline values: CDR1 MDHEN, CDR2 SYDVKM.

The gene calls are TRBV5-1 and TRBJ2-1, with 7 bases that match TRBD2. The germline V gene encodes CDR1 SGHRS and CDR2 YFSETQ. The length of the CDR3 is 15 residues. Trimming cost V 6 bases and J 1 base; bases outside gene matches: 7. CDR3 nucleotide sequence: TGCGCCAGCACCCGACTAGCCCAATCCTACAATGAGCAGTTCTTC. Amino acids: CASTRLAQSYNEQFF.

The chain uses TRBV11-1 and TRBJ2-7; the match to TRBD2 covers 10 bases. The junction had 7 bases not matched to a gene; V was cut back by 6 bases and J by 2 bases. CDR1 is SGHAT and CDR2 is FQDESV in the germline V gene (reference sequence). CDR3 length: 15 amino acids. The CDR3 coding sequence is TGTGCCAGCAGACCCGGACTAGCGGAGCCCTACGAGCAGTACTTC. This codes for CASRPGLAEPYEQYF.

The rearrangement links TRBV28 to TRBJ2-1, with TRBD2 matching 8 bases. The CDR3 extends over 13 amino acids. V shed 8 bases and J 7 bases; nucleotides not matched to a gene: 7. Per germline, CDR1 MDHEN and CDR2 SYDVKM. The CDR3 DNA reads as TGTGCCAGCGTAATAGCGGGGCAAAATGAGCAGTTCTTC. This encodes CASVIAGQNEQFF.

The CDR3 here is CASSQLDRQETQYF. CDR3 DNA: TGTGCCAGCAGCCAATTGGACAGACAAGAGACCCAGTACTTC. This chain links TRBV14 with TRBJ2-5; D possibly corresponds to TRBD1 (6 bases). The CDR3 consists of 14 residues. V lost 2 bases and J 2 bases, leaving 9 bases between the germline ends. Germline V gene sequence: CDR1 SGHDN, CDR2 FVKESK.

This chain links TRBV19 with TRBJ1-1, with 9 bases matching TRBD1. CDR1 is LNHDA and CDR2 is SQIVND in the germline V gene (reference sequence). Losses at the gene ends were 4 bases for V and 4 bases for J; bases not matched to a gene: 7. There are 15 residues in the CDR3. The CDR3 nucleotides are TGTGCCAGTAGTAGAAACAGGGGGCGCGTCACTGAAGCTTTCTTT. Translating it yields CASSRNRGRVTEAFF. The entire variable domain, with the rest obtained from reference TRBV19 and TRBJ1-1, is as follows: DGGITQSPKYLFRKEGQNVTLSCEQNLNHDAMYWYRQDPGQGLRLIYYSQIVNDFQKGDIAEGYSVSREKKESFPLTVTSAQKNPTAFYLCASSRNRGRVTEAFFGQGTRLTVV.

The J gene is TRBJ2-7, the V gene TRBV5-1; 11 bases align to TRBD2. CDR1 and CDR2 from the germline V gene are SGHRS and YFSETQ. V was pared by 0 bases and J by 3 bases, with 8 bases of the junction left unmatched. This CDR3 spans 17 amino acids. CDR3 sequence reads: CASSLAGRGLAVYEQYF. The CDR3 DNA reads TGCGCCAGCAGCTTGGCGGGCCGGGGACTAGCGGTCTACGAGCAGTACTTC.

This rearrangement joins TRBV9 to TRBJ2-7, with 10 bases that match TRBD2. CDR1 is SGDLS and CDR2 is YYNGEE in the germline V gene. The CDR3 extends over 17 amino acids. With 2 bases clipped from V and 6 bases from J, the junction kept 14 bases outside the gene matches. The CDR3: CASSVGLAGASRGEQYF. The CDR3, as DNA: TGTGCCAGCAGCGTCGGGCTAGCGGGAGCTTCACGAGGCGAGCAGTACTTC.

The V gene is TRBV19, the J gene TRBJ2-5, with 9 bases lining up with TRBD2. V lost 1 base and J lost 7; bases outside the gene matches: 10. The CDR3 is 16 amino acids. CDR1 is LNHDA, CDR2 SQIVND, per germline (reference sequence). This CDR3 reads CASSIGVAGGPGTQYF. CDR3 DNA: TGTGCCAGTAGTATAGGAGTGGCGGGAGGGCCGGGGACCCAGTACTTC.

As concerns this clone: Other DNA sequences in the same sample also yield this CDR3. This chain uses TRBV30 with TRBJ1-6, with 7 bases matching TRBD1. The V and J ends lost 3 bases and 0 bases, in that order; junction bases with no gene match: 2. Per germline, CDR1 GTSNPN and CDR2 SVGIG (reference sequence). The CDR3 has 15 residues. The CDR3, as DNA: TGTGCCTGGAGCAGGGGGAGCTCCTATAATTCACCCCTCCACTTT. It codes for CAWSRGSSYNSPLHF. Full variable domain (missing parts from reference TRBV30 and TRBJ1-6): SQTIHQWPATLVQPVGSPLSLECTVEGTSNPNLYWYRQAAGRGLQLLFYSVGIGQISSEVPQNLSASRPQDRQFILSSKKLLLSDSGFYLCAWSRGSSYNSPLHFGNGTRLTVT.

The chain recombines TRBV4-2 with TRBJ2-1, with D tentatively TRBD2 (6 bases). From germline, CDR1 is LGHNA and CDR2 YNFKEQ. Trimming cost V 0 bases and J 0 bases, with 9 bases left between them. The CDR3 extends over 16 amino acids. CDR3 nucleotides: TGTGCCAGCAGCCAAGACGCGGACTACTCCTACAATGAGCAGTTCTTC. Translation: CASSQDADYSYNEQFF.

V is TRBV30 and J is TRBJ1-1; 8 bases map to TRBD1. V trimming: 1 base; J trimming: 1 base; junction bases outside the gene matches: 5. The CDR3 sequence is 15 residues long. Germline assignment: CDR1 GTSNPN and CDR2 SVGIG (reference sequence). The CDR3 DNA sequence: TGTGCCTGGAGTGGGCTTGGACAGGGGAACACTGAAGCTTTCTTT. This gives the protein CAWSGLGQGNTEAFF.

The chain recombines TRBV27 with TRBJ2-2; tentatively, D is TRBD1 (6 bases). This CDR3 contains 14 residues. Trimming removed 7 bases from V and 1 base from J, with 10 bases in between. CDR1 MNHEY and CDR2 SMNVEV come from the germline V gene (reference sequence). The CDR3 region has the DNA TGTGCCAGCACCAGGGGCGGGAACACCGGGGAGCTGTTTTTT. This encodes CASTRGGNTGELFF.

The rearrangement links TRBV5-1 to TRBJ2-1; 9 nucleotides match TRBD2. The CDR3 extends over 17 amino acids. Germline V gives CDR1 SGHRS, CDR2 YFSETQ. Unmatched junction bases numbered 12, after V lost 5 bases and J lost 3 bases. CDR3 protein: CASRPSGLAGIYNEQFF. CDR3 sequence (DNA): TGCGCCAGCAGACCCTCGGGGCTAGCGGGAATCTACAATGAGCAGTTCTTC.

About this clone: This same CDR3 is encoded by further DNA sequences in the sample. This chain joins TRBV30 and TRBJ1-1; 7 nucleotides match TRBD1. Trimming took 3 bases from V and 4 from J; bases not matched to a gene: 5. Germline V gene lookup returns CDR1 GTSNPN and CDR2 SVGIG (reference sequence). CDR3 length: 13 residues. The CDR3 DNA reads TGTGCCTGGAGCAGACAGGGAGGCACTGAAGCTTTCTTT. Encoded protein: CAWSRQGGTEAFF.

Only one count was recorded for this clone. The chain couples TRBV2 to TRBJ2-3, with unresolved D. V shed 0 bases and J shed 8 bases, with 9 bases lying between them. The CDR3 is 13 amino acids. The V gene's germline CDR1 is SNHLY and CDR2 FYNNEI. CDR3 DNA sequence: TGTGCCAGCAGTGAAGCGCCGCCAGGTACGCAGTATTTT. It specifies CASSEAPPGTQYF.

This clone was seen once. V is TRBV4-1 and J is TRBJ2-1, with a tentative D call TRBD2 (6 bases). The V gene's germline CDR1 is MGHRA and CDR2 YSYEKL. The CDR3 contains 16 residues. V was clipped by 0 bases and J by 2 bases, with 11 bases between them. CDR3 sequence reads: CASSQDGTLTYNEQFF. The CDR3 coding sequence is TGCGCCAGCAGCCAAGATGGGACTCTGACCTACAATGAGCAGTTCTTC.